The rows below give T cell receptor beta chains drawn from one sample of a study of control samples from healthy donors and cancer patients. Method: immunoSEQ multiplex PCR; TCRdb's copy keeps in-frame clones and lacks some. This sample carries about 20,000 clones, approximately 91% of them seen once, and the ten largest clones take less than 35%. The sample was PBMCs. The source of these receptors is a man in his 60s with head and neck cancer. The CDR3 runs from the conserved cysteine through the conserved F or W. A D gene is named only where the DNA matches it firmly. Where a row states a size, it is once, few, many or the class of an expanded clone; other rows omit it.

TGTGCCAGCAGTGAAGACACGAACACTGAAGCTTTCTTT	CASSEDTNTEAFF	NA	NA	TRBV2	TRBJ1-1
TGTGCCACCAGTGATTGGGGACGTGGCCACAACACTGAAGCTTTCTTT	CATSDWGRGHNTEAFF	NA	NA	TRBV24-1	TRBJ1-1
TGTGCCAGCAGCTTAGGGGGTCGGGGGAACTCTGGAAACACCATATATTTT	CASSLGGRGNSGNTIYF	NA	NA	TRBV7-6	TRBJ1-3
TGTGCCAGCAGCGCGCGACAGAGCAATCAGCCCCAGCATTTT	CASSARQSNQPQHF	NA	NA	TRBV7-2	TRBJ1-5
TGTGCCAGCAGCTTAGTAGCGGGGGGGGCCGGTGACAATGAGCAGTTCTTC	CASSLVAGGAGDNEQFF	TRBD2	NA	TRBV7-2	TRBJ2-1
TGTGCCAGCAGCCCCTCTAGAGACACCGGGGAGCTGTTTTTT	CASSPSRDTGELFF	NA	NA	TRBV7-3	TRBJ2-2
TGTGCCAGCAGTGTCCGACTAGCTGGCACAGATACGCAGTATTTT	CASSVRLAGTDTQYF	TRBD2	few	TRBV6-4	TRBJ2-3
TGTGCCAGCTCACCTTCGGGCGATAGACTGGATACGCAGTATTTT	CASSPSGDRLDTQYF	NA	NA	TRBV18	TRBJ2-3
TGTGCCAGCAGTAAAGCGGGACAGGTAGATACGCAGTATTTT	CASSKAGQVDTQYF	NA	once	TRBV6-6	TRBJ2-3
TGCGCCAGCAGCGCTAGCGGGGGAAACTACGAGCAGTACTTC	CASSASGGNYEQYF	TRBD2	NA	TRBV5-1	TRBJ2-7
TGTGCCAGCAGCCGTCAAAGGGGGGGCTCCTACAATGAGCAGTTCTTC	CASSRQRGGSYNEQFF	NA	NA	TRBV7-2	TRBJ2-1
TGTGCCAGCAGTGGGACAGGGGCCCAGCCCCAGCATTTT	CASSGTGAQPQHF	TRBD1	NA	TRBV12-3/TRBV12-4	TRBJ1-5
TGTGCCAGCAGCCAAGCCGTCGCTAGCGGGGGGAGGACAGATACGCAGTATTTT	CASSQAVASGGRTDTQYF	TRBD2	NA	TRBV4-2	TRBJ2-3
TGCGCCAGCAGAGTAGCGGGGGGGGGCAATGAGCAGTTCTTC	CASRVAGGGNEQFF	TRBD2	NA	TRBV4-1	TRBJ2-1
TGTGCCAGCAGTACCGGACAGGCCTATGGCTACACCTTC	CASSTGQAYGYTF	TRBD1	NA	TRBV6-5	TRBJ1-2
TGTGCCAGCACCCCCCTGGGAGGGGGCTACGAGCAGTACTTC	CASTPLGGGYEQYF	NA	NA	TRBV6-5	TRBJ2-7
TGCGCCACCGACGGACGCTTTGGGACCCAGCATTTT	CATDGRFGTQHF	NA	NA	TRBV10-1	TRBJ1-5
TGTGCCAGCAGCTCCAACCGGGACACCTACTACGAGCAGTACTTC	CASSSNRDTYYEQYF	NA	NA	TRBV7-9	TRBJ2-7
TGTGCCAGCAGTTACTCGAGGAGAGGACGGGAGGAGACCCAGTACTTC	CASSYSRRGREETQYF	NA	few	TRBV6-5	TRBJ2-5
TGTGCCAGCAGCGTCGCCCTGAGGCGGGGCCTCGGGGAGCTGTTTTTT	CASSVALRRGLGELFF	NA	NA	TRBV11-2	TRBJ2-2
TGTGCCAGCAGCCAATACACCGGGAGCCCGAATCAGCCCCAGCATTTT	CASSQYTGSPNQPQHF	NA	NA	TRBV4-2	TRBJ1-5
TGTGCCAGCAGTTCACCGGGATCAGGGGATTCACCCCTCCACTTT	CASSSPGSGDSPLHF	NA	NA	TRBV6-6	TRBJ1-6
TGTGCCAGCAGCTTAGAGAAGCTAGCGGGGGGGTCAGAGAATGAGCAGTTCTTC	CASSLEKLAGGSENEQFF	TRBD2	NA	TRBV13	TRBJ2-1
TGTGCCAGCAGCTTAAGAGCGGGGGGGCCTTATGAGCAGTTCTTC	CASSLRAGGPYEQFF	TRBD2	NA	TRBV7-3	TRBJ2-1
TGTGCCACCAGACAGGGGGGTCTGAACACTGAAGCTTTCTTT	CATRQGGLNTEAFF	TRBD1	once	TRBV10-3	TRBJ1-1
TGCGCCAGCAGTCCCGGGGTAGCGGGGGAGAAGTACTTC	CASSPGVAGEKYF	TRBD2	NA	TRBV5-1	TRBJ2-7
TGTGCCAGCAGCCTCCTTCGCAGCGGGGGGGGCCAAGAGACCCAGTACTTC	CASSLLRSGGGQETQYF	TRBD2	NA	TRBV7-2	TRBJ2-5
TGTGCCAGCTCGGAAGCGACGGGCTATGGCTACACCTTC	CASSEATGYGYTF	NA	NA	TRBV18	TRBJ1-2
TGTGCCAGTAGTAGTTCGGGACCTTTATCAAACACCGGGGAGCTGTTTTTT	CASSSSGPLSNTGELFF	NA	NA	TRBV19	TRBJ2-2
TGTGCCAGCAGCCAAGAAGAAGGGAGAAGGGGGGAGCAGTACTTC	CASSQEEGRRGEQYF	NA	NA	TRBV3-1/TRBV3-2	TRBJ2-7
TGTGCCAGCAGCGGCGGGGAGGGGTACAATGAGCAGTTCTTC	CASSGGEGYNEQFF	TRBD2	NA	TRBV2	TRBJ2-1
TGTGCCAGCAGTGAAGGGACCGTGGGGAGCACCATATATTTT	CASSEGTVGSTIYF	NA	once	TRBV2	TRBJ1-3
TGCAGCGCCGTGGACAGGACTCACTATGGCTACACCTTC	CSAVDRTHYGYTF	TRBD1	NA	TRBV29-1	TRBJ1-2
TGTGCCAGCACCCTACGGGGGGGCCTGGGAGAGCAGTACTTC	CASTLRGGLGEQYF	TRBD2	NA	TRBV6-1	TRBJ2-7
TGCGCCAGCAGCCAGGGACTAGCGGCTCGTGAGCAGTTCTTC	CASSQGLAAREQFF	TRBD2	NA	TRBV5-1	TRBJ2-1
TGCGCCAGCAGCAGGGGGGAAGAGACCCAGTACTTC	CASSRGEETQYF	NA	once	TRBV5-1	TRBJ2-5
TGCGCCAGCAGCTGGCAGGGGGCAGATTACGAGCAGTACTTC	CASSWQGADYEQYF	TRBD1	few	TRBV5-1	TRBJ2-7
TGTGCCAGCAGACCCTTGGGACAGGGGGCCCACGAGCAGTACTTC	CASRPLGQGAHEQYF	TRBD1	NA	TRBV27	TRBJ2-7
TGTGCCAGCAGTCCACCCGGTGGCTATGGCTACACCTTC	CASSPPGGYGYTF	NA	NA	TRBV6-5	TRBJ1-2
TGTGCCAGCAGACGGGGGACTGAAGCTTTCTTT	CASRRGTEAFF	NA	NA	TRBV6-5	TRBJ1-1